This T cell receptor (beta chain) was found in a study of cytomegalovirus exposure and HLA in healthy donors. Study in general: As released early, the data held about 85 million unique TCRs from HLA-typed donors. Study conclusions and caveats: The analysis excluded some indistinguishable V segments, including TRBV6-2 and TRBV6-3. Later analysis identified 16,951 TCR beta sequences associated with HLA alleles, using a false discovery rate threshold of 0.05. In a later analysis, HLA-associated beta chains showed higher expansion and lower generation probabilities than comparable chains.

About this clone: As yet, its antigen is unknown.

Between the trimmed V and J ends, which lost 5 bases and 8 bases, there was a span of 15 bases. Germline CDR1 reads MDHEN; CDR2 reads SYDVKM. The CDR3 contains 14 residues. A multiplex PCR was run with 60 Vbeta primers and 13 Jbeta primers. Sequenced by immunoSEQ multiplex PCR; TCRdb stores in-frame clones only, minus some. The table lists about 130,000 clones, 78% of them singletons. The chain couples TRBV28 to TRBJ1-4; D is uncertain. Source material: PBMCs. This TCR was sampled from a man younger than 45 in good health and CMV-seropositive. In DNA form, the CDR3 reads TGTGCCAGCAGTCTTACTCAACCCGGGGAAAAACTGTTTTTT. Translation gives CASSLTQPGEKLFF.